The source of this TCR beta chain is a study of blood T cells in healthy people across ages. The CDR3 has 14 residues. The V end lost 5 bases, the J end lost 4 bases, and 12 bases lay between the germline ends. Germline CDR1 LNHDA, CDR2 SQIVND (reference sequence). They isolated at least 7 million PBMCs from each sample. Using a J-beta primer mix together with a sample-barcoded 5' primer, a second PCR was run for roughly 7 to 12 cycles. Every single cDNA molecule received a tag from a template-switch adaptor with 12 random nucleotides. TCRdb reprocessed the 5' RACE reads with MiXCR, giving one entry per CDR3 protein. The sample shows some 710,000 distinct CDR3 sequences, about 45% of them seen only once.

The TCR originated in a man older than 75 in good health. The genes are TRBV19 and TRBJ2-1; D is perhaps TRBD2 (5 bases). The sequencing input was blood. DNA for the CDR3: TGTGCCAGTAGTGCCCGGACTGAGTACAATGAGCAGTTCTTC. Translation: CASSARTEYNEQFF.